One and the same sample provided the 8 T cell receptor beta chains below, sequenced in a study of blood T cell repertoires in COVID-19. Assay: immunoSEQ multiplex PCR; the TCRdb copy retains only in-frame clones and omits some. The profile shows under 200,000 clones, approximately 87% of them singletons. Sequenced sample: peripheral blood. Receptor source: a man between 18 and 35 years old with active or convalescent COVID-19.

This chain connects TRBV9 to TRBJ2-2; TRBD2 agrees at 7 bases. In germline, CDR1 is SGDLS, CDR2 YYNGEE. V lost 4 bases and J lost 6; bases outside the gene matches: 9. The CDR3 contains 15 residues. As DNA, the CDR3 is TGTGCCAGCAGCTCCCGGAGGGCGGGAGCCGGGGAGCTGTTTTTT. Translated, it gives CASSSRRAGAGELFF.

The chain is built from TRBV5-4 and TRBJ2-7, with 7 bases identical to TRBD1. CDR3 size: 17 residues. The germline V gene has CDR1 SGHNT and CDR2 YYREEE (reference sequence). V trimming: 4 bases; J trimming: 2 bases; junction bases outside the gene matches: 15. The CDR3 region has the DNA TGTGCCAGCAGCCTCGCCCCAGGACAGGATATGGCCTACGAGCAGTACTTC. Its translation: CASSLAPGQDMAYEQYF.

The rearrangement joins TRBV19 to TRBJ1-2; D is undetermined. Deletions cut 3 bases from V and 8 bases from J, with 13 bases between. This CDR3 has 13 residues. Germline CDR1 reads LNHDA; CDR2 reads SQIVND (reference sequence). This CDR3 reads CASSIQSAGGYTF. CDR3 DNA: TGTGCCAGTAGTATCCAGTCGGCGGGCGGCTACACCTTC.

The rearrangement joins TRBV30 to TRBJ1-1; TRBD1 matches at 7 bases. Unmatched junction bases numbered 4, after V lost 4 bases and J lost 2 bases. The CDR3 extends over 13 amino acids. CDR1 and CDR2 (germline): GTSNPN, SVGIG (reference sequence). The CDR3 sequence is CAWKGQPNTEAFF. In DNA, the CDR3 is TGTGCCTGGAAGGGACAGCCAAACACTGAAGCTTTCTTT.

The rearrangement uses TRBV4-1 and TRBJ2-7; 8 bases match TRBD1. The CDR3 is made up of 18 amino acids. V shed 3 bases, J shed 5 bases, and the junction held 18 bases outside the gene matches. CDR1 and CDR2 (germline): MGHRA, YSYEKL. The CDR3 sequence is CASSQGPFGEDRENEQYF. CDR3 in DNA: TGCGCCAGCAGCCAGGGTCCCTTTGGCGAGGACAGGGAAAACGAGCAGTACTTC.

The chain joins TRBV5-6 to TRBJ2-3; 10 bases fit TRBD1. This CDR3 contains 15 residues. The V and J ends lost 0 bases and 4 bases, in that order; junction bases with no gene match: 2. From germline, CDR1 is SGHDT and CDR2 YYEEEE. This chain's CDR3 is CASSLGDRGPDTQYF. CDR3 coding DNA: TGTGCCAGCAGCTTGGGGGACAGGGGCCCAGATACGCAGTATTTT.

V usage is TRBV19 and J usage is TRBJ2-4, with 7 bases identical to TRBD1. The CDR3 sequence is 16 residues long. J gave up 2 bases and V 4 bases, and 8 bases lay outside the gene matches. Germline V gene sequence: CDR1 LNHDA, CDR2 SQIVND (reference sequence). This CDR3 is CASSRRLQGTKNIQYF. CDR3 sequence (DNA): TGTGCCAGTAGTAGGCGTCTACAGGGGACCAAAAACATTCAGTACTTC.

The CDR3 sequence is CASSYLDRASTDTQYF. CDR3 bases: TGTGCCAGCAGTTACTTGGACAGGGCTAGCACAGATACGCAGTATTTT. This chain connects TRBV6-5 to TRBJ2-3, with 8 bases aligning to TRBD1. After removal of 1 base from V and 0 bases from J, the junction contained 3 bases not matched to a gene. Germline values: CDR1 MNHEY, CDR2 SVGAGI. The CDR3 spans 16 residues.